This passage covers 29 T cell receptor beta chains from one sample sequenced in a study of T cell responses to AZD1222 COVID-19 vaccine. Libraries were prepared by immunoSEQ multiplex PCR; TCRdb keeps only in-frame clonotypes and omits some of them. The table shows some 150,000 clones, with 80% to 85% occurring only once. This sample comprised peripheral blood, obtained on day 0 of MenACWY control vaccination. These receptors were obtained from an adult in good health.

V is TRBV10-1 and J is TRBJ2-2; tentative D call: TRBD1 (6 bases). The V gene lost 0 bases and the J gene lost 4 bases, with 12 bases spanning the gap. In germline, CDR1 is WNHNN, CDR2 SYGVQD (reference sequence). CDR3 length: 16 residues. CDR3 residues: CASSESRGRSTGELFF. Here the CDR3 DNA reads TGCGCCAGCAGTGAGTCCAGGGGAAGGAGCACCGGGGAGCTGTTTTTT.

This clone was seen a single time. The chain is built from TRBV6-5 and TRBJ2-7; D is perhaps TRBD1 (6 bases). Trimming cost V 7 bases and J 1 base, with 11 bases left between them. Germline V CDR1 and CDR2: MNHEY, SVGAGI. The CDR3 runs to 13 residues. The CDR3 DNA follows: TGTGCCAGCAAAGTAACAGGGTCCTACGAGCAGTACTTC. Amino acid sequence: CASKVTGSYEQYF.

The gene calls are TRBV7-3 and TRBJ2-1, with 10 positions matching TRBD1. The germline CDR1 and CDR2 sequences are SGHTA and FQGTGA. Unmatched junction bases numbered 4, after V lost 2 bases and J lost 3 bases. This CDR3 has 16 residues. CDR3 in DNA: TGTGCCAGCAGCTTATTGGGACAGGGGAACTACAATGAGCAGTTCTTC. Amino acids: CASSLLGQGNYNEQFF.

About this clone itself: The junction departs from the called germline gene at one end, perhaps through a read error. J is TRBJ2-1 and V is TRBV20-1, with 9 bases aligning to TRBD2. Germline CDR1 reads DFQATT; CDR2 reads SNEGSKA (reference sequence). The CDR3 has 11 residues. The CDR3 loop reads CSASGLAGVLF. The CDR3 DNA reads TGCAGTGCTAGTGGTTTAGCGGGGGTTCTCTTC.

This chain uses TRBV6-1 with TRBJ1-1, with D perhaps matching TRBD1 (6 bases). Germline CDR1 and CDR2: MNHNS and SASEGT. V was shortened by 6 bases and J by 4 bases, with 12 bases between the two germline ends. The CDR3 contains 13 residues. The CDR3 DNA is TGTGCCAGCAGGAACAGGGATATCACTGAAGCTTTCTTT. Translated, it gives CASRNRDITEAFF.

The chain couples TRBV19 to TRBJ2-5, with 7 nucleotides matching TRBD1. With 9 bases clipped from V and 3 bases from J, the junction kept 10 bases outside the gene matches. The CDR3 contains 14 residues. Germline V gene sequence: CDR1 LNHDA, CDR2 SQIVND (reference sequence). CDR3 protein: CASSQGQIKETQYF. Here the CDR3 DNA reads TGTGCCAGCTCCCAGGGACAGATAAAAGAGACCCAGTACTTC.

The V call is TRBV19, the J call TRBJ1-5; 9 bases are a match to TRBD1. The CDR3 spans 15 residues. The V gene's germline CDR1 is LNHDA and CDR2 SQIVND (reference sequence). V shed 1 base and J 5 bases; nucleotides not matched to a gene: 3. In DNA form, the CDR3 reads TGTGCCAGTAGTATAGTGGGACAGGGTCATCAGCCCCAGCATTTT. Translation gives CASSIVGQGHQPQHF.

V is TRBV7-9 and J is TRBJ2-1; 8 bases are shared with TRBD2. Germline lookup yields CDR1 SEHNR and CDR2 FQNEAQ (reference sequence). The CDR3 spans 19 residues. With V trimmed by 1 base and J by 5 bases, 16 bases remained unmatched. The CDR3 protein is CASSLGARRGGGPNNEQFF. CDR3 coding DNA: TGTGCCAGCAGCTTAGGGGCCCGGCGGGGCGGGGGGCCGAACAATGAGCAGTTCTTC.

This chain connects TRBV2 to TRBJ1-5, with D hard to call. The CDR3 covers 13 residues. Trimming pared 6 bases from V and 2 bases from J, leaving 8 bases between. CDR1 and CDR2 from the germline V gene are SNHLY and FYNNEI. This CDR3 reads CASRDLGNQPQHF. CDR3 bases: TGTGCCAGCAGGGATTTGGGCAATCAGCCCCAGCATTTT.

This chain uses TRBV28 with TRBJ1-1, with D perhaps matching TRBD1 (5 bases). V lost 4 bases and J lost 5, with 8 bases in between. CDR1 MDHEN and CDR2 SYDVKM come from the germline V gene. This CDR3 is built from 12 residues. The chain's CDR3 is CASSYRQTEAFF. In DNA, the CDR3 is TGTGCCAGCAGTTATAGACAGACTGAAGCTTTCTTT.

The chain employs TRBV3-1 (or the pseudogene TRBV3-2) and TRBJ2-1, with D hard to call. Germline values: CDR1 LGHDT, CDR2 YNNKEL (reference sequence). Trimming shortened V by 2 bases and J by 10 bases, and 9 bases separated the two germline ends. The CDR3 is 12 amino acids. CDR3 loop: CASSQSKWEQFF. Written as DNA, the CDR3 is TGTGCCAGCAGCCAAAGTAAGTGGGAGCAGTTCTTC.

The V gene is TRBV19, the J gene TRBJ1-4; D unresolved. The CDR3 length is 13 residues. From germline, CDR1 is LNHDA and CDR2 SQIVND (reference sequence). Deletions cut 5 bases from V and 8 bases from J, with 12 bases between. The CDR3 bases are TGTGCCAGTAGTCCTGAGGGCCCAGAAAAACTGTTTTTT. Its translation is CASSPEGPEKLFF.

This clone was seen only a few times. The chain carries TRBV12-3 or TRBV12-4 and TRBJ1-5; 7 bases are a match to TRBD1. The CDR3 covers 13 residues. J lost 4 bases, V lost 5 bases, and 2 bases had no gene match. The CDR3 here is CASSQQGNQPQHF. In nucleotides, the CDR3 is TGTGCCAGCAGTCAACAGGGGAATCAGCCCCAGCATTTT.

The gene calls are TRBV11-2 and TRBJ2-3, with D perhaps matching TRBD1 (6 bases). This CDR3 is built from 16 residues. In germline, CDR1 is SGHAT, CDR2 FQNNGV. V was trimmed by 5 bases and J by 1 base, leaving 16 bases between them. This chain's CDR3 is CASSPLRGRGTDTQYF. For the CDR3, the DNA is TGTGCCAGCAGCCCCCTCAGGGGAAGAGGCACAGATACGCAGTATTTT.

The J gene is TRBJ1-5, the V gene TRBV28, with unresolved D. The CDR3 has 16 residues. V lost 5 bases and J lost 7, with 21 bases in between. Germline CDR1 is MDHEN and CDR2 is SYDVKM. CDR3 loop: CASSPTATALGQPQHF. CDR3 DNA sequence: TGTGCCAGCAGTCCCACCGCTACAGCGCTCGGACAGCCCCAGCATTTT.

J is TRBJ2-5 and V is TRBV12-3 or TRBV12-4; a possible D gene is TRBD1 (6 bases). V was pared by 7 bases and J by 2 bases, with 11 bases between. This CDR3 comprises 13 residues. CDR3 amino acids: CASNQRGQETQYF. The CDR3 DNA reads as TGTGCCAGCAACCAGAGGGGGCAAGAGACCCAGTACTTC.

V gene TRBV4-1 combines with J gene TRBJ1-3; TRBD1 might be the D (6 bases). CDR1 and CDR2 (germline): MGHRA, YSYEKL. V shed 1 base and J shed 5 bases, with 12 bases lying between them. The CDR3 has 15 residues. The CDR3 here is CASSQAGTPRNTIYF. The CDR3 bases are TGCGCCAGCAGCCAAGCAGGGACACCCAGAAACACCATATATTTT.

In this sample, this clone turned up a few times. J is TRBJ1-5 and V is TRBV19; possibly TRBD1 for D (5 bases). V lost 4 bases to trimming and J lost 2 bases, with 18 bases between them. This CDR3 is built from 17 residues. Germline V gene sequence: CDR1 LNHDA, CDR2 SQIVND (reference sequence). CDR3 amino acids: CASSTTWGGSGNQPQHF. The CDR3 region has the DNA TGTGCCAGTAGTACTACATGGGGGGGTTCGGGCAATCAGCCCCAGCATTTT. Full variable domain (rest looked up from reference TRBV19 and TRBJ1-5): DGGITQSPKYLFRKEGQNVTLSCEQNLNHDAMYWYRQDPGQGLRLIYYSQIVNDFQKGDIAEGYSVSREKKESFPLTVTSAQKNPTAFYLCASSTTWGGSGNQPQHFGDGTRLSIL.

V usage is TRBV4-1 and J usage is TRBJ2-7, with D perhaps matching TRBD1 (5 bases). CDR1 is MGHRA and CDR2 is YSYEKL in the germline V gene. V dropped 0 bases and J dropped 3 bases, with 12 bases sitting between them. The CDR3 has 15 residues. The CDR3 DNA follows: TGCGCCAGCAGCCAAGATATGACAGTATACTACGAGCAGTACTTC. It specifies CASSQDMTVYYEQYF.

The chain recombines TRBV7-9 with TRBJ1-2; maybe TRBD1 (5 bases). Germline CDR1 is SEHNR and CDR2 is FQNEAQ (reference sequence). V lost 5 bases and J lost 2, with 18 bases in between. The CDR3 is 16 residues long. CDR3 DNA sequence: TGTGCCAGCAGCCCCGGGTGGGGCGGACCAAACTATGGCTACACCTTC. Encoded protein: CASSPGWGGPNYGYTF.

The genes are TRBV6-5 and TRBJ2-2, with no clear D. The CDR3 has 14 residues. Germline assignment: CDR1 MNHEY and CDR2 SVGAGI. V lost 6 bases to trimming and J lost 5 bases, with 13 bases between them. The DNA of the CDR3 is TGTGCCAGCAGGTTGGGCATTCCAACCGGGGAGCTGTTTTTT. It codes for CASRLGIPTGELFF.

The table lists this clone with a few counts. This rearrangement joins TRBV15 to TRBJ2-7, with D maybe TRBD1 (6 bases). V gave up 3 bases and J gave up 6 bases, with 12 bases separating them. Germline lookup yields CDR1 LNHNV and CDR2 YYDKDF (reference sequence). The CDR3 totals 13 residues. The CDR3 DNA is TGTGCCACCAGCAGTTCAACAGGGTTCGAGCAGTACTTC. Protein sequence: CATSSSTGFEQYF.

This chain uses TRBV21-1 with TRBJ2-5; no DNA check was done on the table's D call, TRBD2. TRBV21-1 is noted as a pseudogene. The CDR3 contains 12 residues. CDR3 residues: CASSTLKETQYF. In nucleotides, the CDR3 is TGTGCCAGCAGCACCTTAAAAGAGACCCAGTACTTC.

This clone was observed a few times. V gene TRBV5-1 combines with J gene TRBJ2-1; 11 nucleotides align to TRBD2. Germline V gene sequence: CDR1 SGHRS, CDR2 YFSETQ. The CDR3 loop spans 16 amino acids. Trimming removed 1 base from V and 0 bases from J; junction bases left unmatched: 0. CDR3 DNA: TGCGCCAGCAGCTTGACTAGCGGGGGCTCCTACAATGAGCAGTTCTTC. Translated, it gives CASSLTSGGSYNEQFF.

The chain has TRBV5-4 and TRBJ1-2; 9 bases agree with TRBD1. V lost 4 bases, J lost 1 base, and 8 bases stayed unmatched. The CDR3 totals 16 residues. The germline CDR1 and CDR2 sequences are SGHNT and YYREEE (reference sequence). The CDR3 DNA is TGTGCCAGCAGCACTGGACAGGGGACCTATAACTATGGCTACACCTTC. Translating gives CASSTGQGTYNYGYTF. Combining the CDR3 with reference TRBV5-4 and TRBJ1-2 gives the whole variable domain ETGVTQSPTHLIKTRGQQVTLRCSSQSGHNTVSWYQQALGQGPQFIFQYYREEENGRGNFPPRFSGLQFPNYSSELNVNALELDDSALYLCASSTGQGTYNYGYTFGSGTRLTVV.

This clone was seen many times. The same CDR3 also results from other DNA sequences found in this sample. The V and J genes are TRBV13 and TRBJ1-1; D gene uncertain. The ends were cut back, 4 bases at V and 3 bases at J, with 9 bases in the middle. This CDR3 comprises 13 residues. From germline, CDR1 is PRHDT and CDR2 FYEKMQ (reference sequence). The CDR3 region has the DNA TGTGCCAGCAGCTCAGGCAGTTACACTGAAGCTTTCTTT. Translating gives CASSSGSYTEAFF. The full variable domain, its missing parts supplied by reference TRBV13 and TRBJ1-1, is AAGVIQSPRHLIKEKRETATLKCYPIPRHDTVYWYQQGPGQDPQFLISFYEKMQSDKGSIPDRFSAQQFSDYHSELNMSSLELGDSALYFCASSSGSYTEAFFGQGTRLTVV.

The chain links TRBV3-1 (or the pseudogene TRBV3-2) to TRBJ1-6; possible D gene TRBD1, 5 bases. Germline CDR1 is LGHDT and CDR2 is YNNKEL (reference sequence). The length of the CDR3 is 14 residues. V lost 4 bases and J lost 6, with 10 bases in between. As DNA, the CDR3 is TGTGCCAGCAGCCCGGACATAGGTAATTCACCCCTCCACTTT. Translation: CASSPDIGNSPLHF.

This chain links TRBV5-1 with TRBJ2-7, with 7 bases lining up with TRBD1. The germline V gene has CDR1 SGHRS and CDR2 YFSETQ. The V and J ends lost 4 bases and 0 bases, in that order; junction bases with no gene match: 4. CDR3 size: 14 residues. CDR3 sequence: CASSPDRSSYEQYF. The CDR3 DNA follows: TGCGCCAGCAGCCCGGACAGGAGCTCCTACGAGCAGTACTTC.

V is TRBV2 and J is TRBJ2-1; 8 positions agree with TRBD2. V lost 1 base, J lost 5 bases, and 4 bases stayed unmatched. CDR3 length: 15 residues. The germline V gene has CDR1 SNHLY and CDR2 FYNNEI. CDR3 DNA: TGTGCCAGCAGTGAAGGGGGACTAGGAAACAATGAGCAGTTCTTC. Protein: CASSEGGLGNNEQFF.